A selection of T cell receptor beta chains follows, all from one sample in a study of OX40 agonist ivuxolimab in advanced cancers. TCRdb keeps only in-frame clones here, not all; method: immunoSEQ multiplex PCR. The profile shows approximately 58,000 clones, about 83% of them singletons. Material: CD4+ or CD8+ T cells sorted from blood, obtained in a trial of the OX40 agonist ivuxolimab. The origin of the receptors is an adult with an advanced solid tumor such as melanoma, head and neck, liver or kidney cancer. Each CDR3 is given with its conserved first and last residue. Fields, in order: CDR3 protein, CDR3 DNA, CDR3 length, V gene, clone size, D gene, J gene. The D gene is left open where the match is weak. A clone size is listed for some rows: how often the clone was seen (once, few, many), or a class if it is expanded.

CASSPTGSSGQPQHF	TGTGCCAGCAGCCCGACGGGGTCTTCGGGTCAGCCCCAGCATTTT	15	TRBV11-3	-	-	TRBJ1-5
CASSPLNTEAFF	TGTGCCAGCTCACCGCTTAACACTGAAGCTTTCTTT	12	TRBV18	-	-	TRBJ1-1
CASSPLQAGGWYGANVLTF	TGTGCCAGTAGTCCCTTGCAAGCGGGGGGCTGGTACGGGGCCAACGTCCTGACTTTC	19	TRBV19	-	TRBD2	TRBJ2-6
CASSLDGGAYGYTF	TGTGCCAGCAGCTTAGACGGGGGTGCATATGGCTACACCTTC	14	TRBV7-8	-	-	TRBJ1-2
CASSQGVGTPVANEQFF	TGTGCCAGCAGCCAAGGGGTGGGGACTCCCGTGGCCAATGAGCAGTTCTTC	17	TRBV14	few	-	TRBJ2-1
CASSLGRSPGNTIYF	TGTGCCAGCAGCTTAGGTCGGTCCCCCGGAAACACCATATATTTT	15	TRBV11-2	-	-	TRBJ1-3
CASSQTGTGHVFGYTF	TGTGCCAGCAGCCAAACGGGGACAGGTCACGTATTTGGCTACACCTTC	16	TRBV14	-	TRBD1	TRBJ1-2
CASSRRTFGVNTEAFF	TGTGCCAGTAGTAGACGGACATTTGGAGTGAACACTGAAGCTTTCTTT	16	TRBV19	-	-	TRBJ1-1
CASTDDQPQHF	TGTGCCAGCACCGACGATCAGCCCCAGCATTTT	11	TRBV6-1	-	-	TRBJ1-5
CARIDGQVSEKLFF	TGTGCTAGAATTGACGGACAGGTTTCTGAAAAACTGTTTTTT	14	TRBV7-7	few	TRBD1	TRBJ1-4
CASSQQRTNGNEQFF	TGCGCCAGCAGCCAACAACGGACCAACGGCAATGAGCAGTTCTTC	15	TRBV4-1	-	-	TRBJ2-1
CASSVEVRGQETQYF	TGTGCCAGCAGCGTAGAGGTCCGAGGGCAAGAGACCCAGTACTTC	15	TRBV9	-	-	TRBJ2-5
CSVDRGNEQFF	TGCAGCGTTGACAGGGGCAATGAGCAGTTCTTC	11	TRBV29-1	-	-	TRBJ2-1
CAWSVRNGQPQHF	TGTGCCTGGAGTGTAAGGAACGGTCAGCCCCAGCATTTT	13	TRBV30	-	-	TRBJ1-5
CASSPGTGGPDTQYF	TGTGCCAGCAGCCCGGGGACAGGGGGACCAGATACGCAGTATTTT	15	TRBV7-2	-	TRBD1	TRBJ2-3
CASSLVGGYEAFF	TGTGCCAGCAGCTTAGTGGGGGGTTATGAAGCTTTCTTT	13	TRBV7-6	-	-	TRBJ1-1